This TCR beta chain was documented in a study of a mutant IDH1 vaccine in newly diagnosed glioma. Study at large: Of treated patients, roughly 62% were men and roughly 38% women, averaging around 40 years.

Specified time point: baseline, week 1 (first vaccination visit). Treatment indicated: pre-vaccination baseline after standard-of-care therapy. Astrocytomas that were new, WHO grade 3 or 4, IDH1-mutant and ATRX-lost were present in the donors. The table came from immunoSEQ multiplex PCR; TCRdb's copy has only in-frame clones and leaves some out. The sample shows tens of thousands of clones, 65% to 90% of them seen only once. The material was PBMCs, obtained from a glioma patient treated with radiotherapy, temozolomide or both. This clonotype originated in a man younger than 40 with glioma.

CDR3 residues: CASSSPGLATAHEQYF. CDR3 coding DNA: TGTGCCAGTAGTTCCCCCGGACTAGCGACGGCCCACGAGCAGTACTTC. This rearrangement joins TRBV19 to TRBJ2-7; TRBD2 matches 9 bases. CDR3 length equals 16 residues. CDR1 is LNHDA, CDR2 SQIVND, per germline (reference sequence). The V and J ends lost 5 bases and 5 bases, in that order; junction bases with no gene match: 13.